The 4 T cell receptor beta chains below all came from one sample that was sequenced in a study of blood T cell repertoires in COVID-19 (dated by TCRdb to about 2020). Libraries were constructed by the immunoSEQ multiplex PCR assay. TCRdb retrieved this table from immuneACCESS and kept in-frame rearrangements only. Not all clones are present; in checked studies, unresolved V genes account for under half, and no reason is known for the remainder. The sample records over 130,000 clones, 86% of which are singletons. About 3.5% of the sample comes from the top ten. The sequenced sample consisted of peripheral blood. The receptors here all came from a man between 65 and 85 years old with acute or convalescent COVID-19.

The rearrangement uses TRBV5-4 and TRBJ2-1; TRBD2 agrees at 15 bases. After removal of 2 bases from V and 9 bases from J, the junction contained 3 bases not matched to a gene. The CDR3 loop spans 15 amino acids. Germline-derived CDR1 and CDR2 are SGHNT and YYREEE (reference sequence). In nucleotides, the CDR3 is TGTGCCAGCAGCTTAGGACTAGCGGGGGGGACTGAGCAGTTCTTC. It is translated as CASSLGLAGGTEQFF.

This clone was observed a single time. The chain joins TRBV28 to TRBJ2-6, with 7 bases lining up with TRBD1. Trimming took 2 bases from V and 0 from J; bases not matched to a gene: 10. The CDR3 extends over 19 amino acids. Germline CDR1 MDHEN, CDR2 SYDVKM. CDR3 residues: CASSLRARGRLSGANVLTF. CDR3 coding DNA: TGTGCCAGCAGTTTAAGAGCCAGGGGGAGACTCTCTGGGGCCAACGTCCTGACTTTC. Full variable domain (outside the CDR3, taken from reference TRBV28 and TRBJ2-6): DVKVTQSSRYLVKRTGEKVFLECVQDMDHENMFWYRQDPGLGLRLIYFSYDVKMKEKGDIPEGYSVSREKKERFSLILESASTNQTSMYLCASSLRARGRLSGANVLTFGAGSRLTVL.

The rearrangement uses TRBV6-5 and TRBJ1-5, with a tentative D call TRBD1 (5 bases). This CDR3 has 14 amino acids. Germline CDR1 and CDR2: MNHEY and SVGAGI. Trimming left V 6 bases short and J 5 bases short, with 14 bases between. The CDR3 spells CASRGGGSHQPQHF. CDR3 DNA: TGTGCCAGCAGGGGGGGAGGTTCGCATCAGCCCCAGCATTTT.

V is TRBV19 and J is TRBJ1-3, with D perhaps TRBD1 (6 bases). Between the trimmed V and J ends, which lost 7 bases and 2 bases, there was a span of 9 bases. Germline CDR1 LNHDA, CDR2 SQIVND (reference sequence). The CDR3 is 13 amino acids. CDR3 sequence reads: CASKRGTGNTIYF. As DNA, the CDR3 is TGTGCCAGTAAAAGGGGGACTGGAAACACCATATATTTT.